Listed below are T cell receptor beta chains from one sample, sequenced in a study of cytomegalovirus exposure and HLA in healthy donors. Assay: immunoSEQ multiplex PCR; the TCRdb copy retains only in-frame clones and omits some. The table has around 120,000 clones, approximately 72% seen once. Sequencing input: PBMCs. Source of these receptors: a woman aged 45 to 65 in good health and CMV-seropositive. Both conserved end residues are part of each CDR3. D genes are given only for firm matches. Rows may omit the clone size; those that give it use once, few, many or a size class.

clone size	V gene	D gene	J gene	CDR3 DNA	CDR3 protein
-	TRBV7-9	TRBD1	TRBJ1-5	TGTGCCAGCACCACCTACAGGGGGCTTATAGAGCCCCAGCATTTT	CASTTYRGLIEPQHF
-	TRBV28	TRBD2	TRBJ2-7	TGTGCCAGCGGTCCGGGGGGAAAGATCTACGAGCAGTACTTC	CASGPGGKIYEQYF
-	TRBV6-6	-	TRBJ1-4	TGTGCCAGCAGGCGGGGGGGGCTTGGTGAAAAACTGTTTTTT	CASRRGGLGEKLFF
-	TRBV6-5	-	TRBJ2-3	TGTGCCAGCCGACCGGGGTCCACAGATACGCAGTATTTT	CASRPGSTDTQYF
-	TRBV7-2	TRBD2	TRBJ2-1	TGTGCCAGCAGCCCCCGGGGAGTGCGGGGGGGCCGGGGGGAGCAGTTCTTC	CASSPRGVRGGRGEQFF
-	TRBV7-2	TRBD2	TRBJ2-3	TGTGCCAGCAGCTCCGGGACTAGCGGGTATAAAAATACGCAGTATTTT	CASSSGTSGYKNTQYF
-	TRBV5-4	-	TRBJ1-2	TGTGCCAGCAGCCTCCAGGCAAACTATGGCTACACCTTC	CASSLQANYGYTF
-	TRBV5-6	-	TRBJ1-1	TGTGCCAGCAGCTTGTCCAGGGAGGACACTGAAGCTTTCTTT	CASSLSREDTEAFF
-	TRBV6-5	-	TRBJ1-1	TGTGCCAGCAGTTACTTCTTGGAGACTGAAGCTTTCTTT	CASSYFLETEAFF
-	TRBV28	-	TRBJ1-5	TGTGCCAGCAGACTCCCACAGCCCAATCAGCCCCAGCATTTT	CASRLPQPNQPQHF
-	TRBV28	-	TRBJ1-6	TGTGCCAGCAGTTTTGGGGGAGACAGGTCGTCACCCCTCCACTTT	CASSFGGDRSSPLHF
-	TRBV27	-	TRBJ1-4	TGTGCCAGCAGTTTTGCTCGGGGACACTCTAATGAAAAACTGTTTTTT	CASSFARGHSNEKLFF
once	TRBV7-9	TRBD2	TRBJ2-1	TGTGCCAGCAGCGGCGGGAGAATTGGGAATGAGCAGTTCTTC	CASSGGRIGNEQFF
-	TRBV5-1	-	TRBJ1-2	TGCGCCAGCAGCTTGGGGTCCTTACTAAACTATGGCTACACCTTC	CASSLGSLLNYGYTF
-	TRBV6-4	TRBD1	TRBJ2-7	TGTGCCAGCAGTGAGGGACAGGGGACCGAGCAGTACTTC	CASSEGQGTEQYF
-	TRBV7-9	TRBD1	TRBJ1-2	TGTGCCAGCAGCTTAGCGGGGTTGCAGGGGGCGGATGGCTACACCTTC	CASSLAGLQGADGYTF
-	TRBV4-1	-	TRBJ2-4	TGCGCCAGCAGCCAAGATGCCGGTCCGGGACCGGGAGCGCTAGCCAAAAACATTCAGTACTTC	CASSQDAGPGPGALAKNIQYF
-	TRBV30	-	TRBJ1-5	TGTGCCTGCACGGGGGTTGGAAGGGCTAATCAGCCCCAGCATTTT	CACTGVGRANQPQHF
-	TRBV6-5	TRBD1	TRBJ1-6	TGTGCCAGCAGTTCCCAGGGGGTAGTGGTTAATTCACCCCTCCACTTT	CASSSQGVVVNSPLHF
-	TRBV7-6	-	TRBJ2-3	TGTGCCAGCAGCCCATTCACAGATACGCAGTATTTT	CASSPFTDTQYF
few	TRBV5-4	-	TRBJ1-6	TGTGCCAGCAGCTTGGGAGATAATTCACCCCTCCACTTT	CASSLGDNSPLHF
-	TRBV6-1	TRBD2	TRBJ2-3	TGTGCCAGCAGTGACCCCTTGTTTGCGGGGGGGCCGAGAGATACGCAGTATTTT	CASSDPLFAGGPRDTQYF
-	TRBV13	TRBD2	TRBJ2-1	TGTGCCAGCAGCTTTTCCCCAATCGGCGGGAGCTTCAATGAGCAGTTCTTC	CASSFSPIGGSFNEQFF
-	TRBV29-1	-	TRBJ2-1	TGCAGCGTTGATTCCCCCAGCTCCTACAATGAGCAGTTCTTC	CSVDSPSSYNEQFF
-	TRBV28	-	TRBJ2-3	TGTGCCAGCAGACTAGGAGGGAGAACAGATACGCAGTATTTT	CASRLGGRTDTQYF
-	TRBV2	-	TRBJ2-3	TGTGCCAGCACCCGAAGGAAGCGTGCTAGCACAGATACGCAGTATTTT	CASTRRKRASTDTQYF
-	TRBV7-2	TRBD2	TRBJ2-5	TGTGCCAGCAGCTTAGTGACCGCGGGGGGAGAGACCCAGTACTTC	CASSLVTAGGETQYF
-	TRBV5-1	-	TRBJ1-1	TGCGCCAGCAGCTTTGGGAGGGGTTTAAGGGCTGAAGCTTTCTTT	CASSFGRGLRAEAFF
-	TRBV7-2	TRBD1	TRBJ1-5	TGTGCCAGCACCAAGGACAGGGATCAGCCCCAGCATTTT	CASTKDRDQPQHF
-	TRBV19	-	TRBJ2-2	TGTGCCAGTAAGCAAGGACAGAACACCGGGGAGCTGTTTTTT	CASKQGQNTGELFF
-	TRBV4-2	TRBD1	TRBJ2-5	TGTGCCAGCAGCCAAGGACAGGGAGAGACCCAGTACTTC	CASSQGQGETQYF
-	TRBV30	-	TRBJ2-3	TGTGCCTGGAGTGCCGGGGATCTTACTGGGAGCACAGATACGCAGTATTTT	CAWSAGDLTGSTDTQYF
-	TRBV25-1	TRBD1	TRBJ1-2	TGTGCCAGCAGTGATCCAGGGGGCTGGGGTGGCTACACCTTC	CASSDPGGWGGYTF
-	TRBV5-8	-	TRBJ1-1	TGTGCCAGCAGCTCGACCGACAGGCAGAACACTGAAGCTTTCTTT	CASSSTDRQNTEAFF
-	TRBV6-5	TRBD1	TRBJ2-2	TGTGCCAGCAGTTACGGACAGGGGGCGCGCACCGGGGAGCTGTTTTTT	CASSYGQGARTGELFF
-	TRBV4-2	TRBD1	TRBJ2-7	TGTGCCAGCAGCCAAGAAAGAGGGACAGAAGGATTCACCTACGAGCAGTACTTC	CASSQERGTEGFTYEQYF
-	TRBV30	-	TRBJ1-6	TGTGCCTGGAGTGCTACAGACAGGAGCTCCTATAATTCACCCCTCCACTTT	CAWSATDRSSYNSPLHF
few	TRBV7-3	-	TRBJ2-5	TGTGCCAGCAGCCCCGGAGGGGCGGAGACCCAGTACTTC	CASSPGGAETQYF
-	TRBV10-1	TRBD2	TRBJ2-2	TGCGCCAGCAGTGGAGAAGGAGTAGCGGGAGATCGGGGGGAGCTGTTTTTT	CASSGEGVAGDRGELFF
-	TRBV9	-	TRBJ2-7	TGTGCCAGCAGCGTAGGTCTAGGAATACCCTACGAGCAGTACTTC	CASSVGLGIPYEQYF
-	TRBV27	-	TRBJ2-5	TGTGCCAGCAGTTTCCTGTACCAAGAGACCCAGTACTTC	CASSFLYQETQYF